This TCR beta chain was retrieved from a study of early T cells in non-severe SARS-CoV-2 infection. Study-wide context: Alpha and beta chains were unpaired, from unsorted whole-blood bulk RNA.

The library protocol tagged individual cDNA molecules with unique molecular identifiers. MiXCR, applied by TCRdb to the 5' RACE reads, yields one record per CDR3 protein. The sample lists about 69,000 distinct CDR3 sequences; 9.5% were seen once. Concerning this clonotype itself: Its antigen is currently unknown.

Findings and caveats of the study: VDJdb matching, biased toward anti-spike CD8 responses, missed private and CD4 specificities.

This TCR was recovered from an adult who was a healthcare worker with PCR-confirmed SARS-CoV-2 infection or an uninfected control (not recorded which). The sequencing input was whole blood.

CDR3 DNA: TGTGCCAGCAGCCTGGACAGGGGGAGCACAGATACGCAGTATTTT. Its protein product is CASSLDRGSTDTQYF. V is TRBV7-3 and J is TRBJ2-3, with 10 bases aligning to TRBD1. CDR1 and CDR2 (germline): SGHTA, FQGTGA. The CDR3 length is 15 residues. V lost 5 bases and J lost 0; bases outside the gene matches: 2.